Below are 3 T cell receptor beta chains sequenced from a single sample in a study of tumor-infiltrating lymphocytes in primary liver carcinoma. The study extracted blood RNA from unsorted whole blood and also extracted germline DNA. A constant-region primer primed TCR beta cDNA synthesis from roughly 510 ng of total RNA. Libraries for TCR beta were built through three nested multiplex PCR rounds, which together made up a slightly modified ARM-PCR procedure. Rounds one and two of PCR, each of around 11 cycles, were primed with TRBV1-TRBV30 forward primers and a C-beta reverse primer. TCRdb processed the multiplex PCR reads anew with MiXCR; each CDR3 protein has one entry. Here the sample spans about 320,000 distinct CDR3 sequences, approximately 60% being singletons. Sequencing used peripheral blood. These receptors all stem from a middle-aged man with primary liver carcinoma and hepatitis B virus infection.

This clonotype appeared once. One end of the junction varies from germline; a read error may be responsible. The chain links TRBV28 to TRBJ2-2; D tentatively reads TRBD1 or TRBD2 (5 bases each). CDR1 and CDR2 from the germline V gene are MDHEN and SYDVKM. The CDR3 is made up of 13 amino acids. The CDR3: CASRDTSTGELYF. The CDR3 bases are TGTGCCAGCAGGGACACGTCCACCGGGGAGCTATATTTT.

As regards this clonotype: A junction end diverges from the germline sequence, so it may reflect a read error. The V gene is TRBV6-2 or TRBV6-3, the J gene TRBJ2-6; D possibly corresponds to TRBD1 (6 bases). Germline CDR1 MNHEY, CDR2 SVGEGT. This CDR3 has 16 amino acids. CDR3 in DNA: TGTGCCAGCAGGGGCAGGTTTCCTCCAGGGGCCAACGTCCTAACTTTC. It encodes CASRGRFPPGANVLTF.

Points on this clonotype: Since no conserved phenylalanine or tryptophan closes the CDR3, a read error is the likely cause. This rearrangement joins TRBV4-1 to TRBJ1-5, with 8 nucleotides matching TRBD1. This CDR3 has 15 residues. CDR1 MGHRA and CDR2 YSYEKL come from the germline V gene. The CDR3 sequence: CASSPIDRGGQPQHL. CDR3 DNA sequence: TGCGCTAGCAGCCCGATCGACAGGGGAGGTCAGCCCCAGCATCTT.